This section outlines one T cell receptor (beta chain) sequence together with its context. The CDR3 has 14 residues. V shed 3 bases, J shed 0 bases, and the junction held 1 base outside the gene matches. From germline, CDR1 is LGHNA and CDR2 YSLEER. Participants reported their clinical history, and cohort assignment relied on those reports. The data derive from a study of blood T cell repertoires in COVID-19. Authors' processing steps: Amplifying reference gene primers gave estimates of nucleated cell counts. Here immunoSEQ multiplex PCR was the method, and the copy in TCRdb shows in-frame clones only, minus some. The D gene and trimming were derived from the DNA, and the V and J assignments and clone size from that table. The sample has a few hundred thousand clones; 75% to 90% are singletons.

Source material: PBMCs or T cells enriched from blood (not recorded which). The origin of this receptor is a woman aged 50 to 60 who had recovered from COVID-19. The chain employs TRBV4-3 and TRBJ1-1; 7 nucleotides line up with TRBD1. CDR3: CASSHGTVNTEAFF. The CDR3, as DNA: TGCGCCAGCAGCCATGGGACAGTGAACACTGAAGCTTTCTTT.